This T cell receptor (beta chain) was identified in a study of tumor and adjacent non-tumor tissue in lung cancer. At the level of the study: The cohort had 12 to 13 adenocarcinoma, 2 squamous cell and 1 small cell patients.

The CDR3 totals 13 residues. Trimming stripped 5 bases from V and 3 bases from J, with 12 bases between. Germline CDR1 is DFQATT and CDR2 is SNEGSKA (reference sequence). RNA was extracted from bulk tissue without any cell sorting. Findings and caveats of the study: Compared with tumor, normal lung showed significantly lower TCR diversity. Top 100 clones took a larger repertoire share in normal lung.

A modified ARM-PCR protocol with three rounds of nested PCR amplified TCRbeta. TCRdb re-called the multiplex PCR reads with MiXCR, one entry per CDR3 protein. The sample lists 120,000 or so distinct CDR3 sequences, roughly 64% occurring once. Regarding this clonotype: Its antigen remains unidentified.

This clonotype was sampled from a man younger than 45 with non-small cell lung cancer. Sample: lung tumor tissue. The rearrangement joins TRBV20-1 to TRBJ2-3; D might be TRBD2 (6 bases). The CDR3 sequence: CSAGRPSTDTQYF. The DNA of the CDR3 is TGCAGTGCTGGGAGGCCTAGTACAGATACGCAGTATTTT.